The sequence of this TCR beta chain was determined in a study of radiation and T cells in renal cell carcinoma. As to time point: blood 4 weeks post-SBRT, at nephrectomy. Treatment in this sample: 15 Gy SBRT to primary tumor, nephrectomy 4 weeks later. V gave up 2 bases and J gave up 1 base, with 12 bases separating them. Germline CDR1 reads MNHNY; CDR2 reads SVGAGI (reference sequence). CDR3 size: 16 residues. The method was immunoSEQ multiplex PCR; TCRdb's version includes in-frame clones alone and lacks a portion of them. The data contain 150,000 to 200,000 clones, about 88% of them singletons. The chain has TRBV6-6 and TRBJ2-1; the D gene is possibly TRBD2 (6 bases). Sample: blood, taken from a patient whose treatment included radiotherapy and nephrectomy. This TCR was sampled from a woman aged 45 to 65 with renal cell carcinoma. The CDR3 spells CASSYPPSASYNEQFF. CDR3 coding DNA: TGTGCCAGCAGTTACCCCCCTAGCGCTTCCTACAATGAGCAGTTCTTC.